The clone carrying this T cell receptor beta chain was detected many times. Its antigen remains unidentified. V lost 5 bases to trimming and J lost 0 bases; unmatched junction nucleotides: 4. This CDR3 region has 15 residues. Germline CDR1 reads MNHEY; CDR2 reads SVGAGI. This specimen comes from a study of T cells after yellow fever vaccination. About the research overall: Some fractions had low cell numbers, and these were prepared with SMART-Seq v4 Ultra Low Input.

General study results and limits: Although the secondary response was weaker, it peaked faster, at day 5 versus 15.

Conversion of TCR transcripts into cDNA relied on 5'RACE template switching, which added a universal primer site and UMIs. TCRdb passed the 5' RACE reads through MiXCR, listing each CDR3 protein once. The sample consists of about 320,000 distinct CDR3 sequences, over 3.5% of them appearing once. The chain carries TRBV6-5 and TRBJ2-7; 10 bases line up with TRBD2. The input for sequencing was PBMCs, taken 15 days after the yellow fever booster vaccination. This receptor was obtained from a young man who received the YFV17D yellow fever vaccine. CDR3 nucleotides: TGTGCCAGCAGTCTTAGCGGGGGGTCCTCCTACGAGCAGTACTTC. Amino acid sequence: CASSLSGGSSYEQYF.